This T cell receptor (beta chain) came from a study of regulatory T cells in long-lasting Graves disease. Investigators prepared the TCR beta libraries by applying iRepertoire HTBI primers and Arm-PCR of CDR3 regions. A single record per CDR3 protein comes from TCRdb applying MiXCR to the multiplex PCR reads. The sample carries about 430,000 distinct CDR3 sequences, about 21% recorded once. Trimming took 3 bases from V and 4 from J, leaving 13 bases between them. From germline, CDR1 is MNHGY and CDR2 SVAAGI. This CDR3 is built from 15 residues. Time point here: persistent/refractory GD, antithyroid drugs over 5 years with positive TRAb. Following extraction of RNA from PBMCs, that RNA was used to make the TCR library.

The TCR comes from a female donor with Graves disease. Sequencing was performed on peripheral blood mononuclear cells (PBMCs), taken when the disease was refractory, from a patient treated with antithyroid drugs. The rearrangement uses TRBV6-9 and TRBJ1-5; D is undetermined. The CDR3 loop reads CASSYLADDNQPQHF. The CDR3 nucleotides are TGTGCCAGCAGTTACTTGGCTGATGATAATCAGCCCCAGCATTTT.